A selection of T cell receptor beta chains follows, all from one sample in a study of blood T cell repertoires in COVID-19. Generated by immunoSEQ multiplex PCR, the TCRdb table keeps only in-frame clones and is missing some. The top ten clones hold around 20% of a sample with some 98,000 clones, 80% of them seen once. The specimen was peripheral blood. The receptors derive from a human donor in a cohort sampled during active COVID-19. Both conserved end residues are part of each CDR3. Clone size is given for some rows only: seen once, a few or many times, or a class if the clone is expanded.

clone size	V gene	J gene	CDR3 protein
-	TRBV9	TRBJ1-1	CASSAMNEQGRSEAFF
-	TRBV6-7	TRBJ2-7	CASNTGHPSYEQYF
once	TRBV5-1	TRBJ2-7	CASRPGTRTYEQYF
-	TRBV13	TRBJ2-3	CASAPRGLDDRGTQYF
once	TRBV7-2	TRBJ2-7	CAVRRGYEQYF
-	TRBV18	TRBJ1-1	CASSPGAVNTEAFF
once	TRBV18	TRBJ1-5	CASSPWQGNQPQHF
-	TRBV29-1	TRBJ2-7	CSVDSRQGNEQYF
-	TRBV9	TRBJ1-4	CASSQGSGEKLFF
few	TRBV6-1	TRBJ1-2	CASSEAPGSYGYTF
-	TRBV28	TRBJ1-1	CASSLGAPVNTEAFF
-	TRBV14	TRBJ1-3	CASSQEGTASGNTIYF
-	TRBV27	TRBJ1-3	CASSLTGVGNTIYF
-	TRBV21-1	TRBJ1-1	CASSETGGLTEAFF
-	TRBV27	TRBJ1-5	CASSFRDSNQPQHF
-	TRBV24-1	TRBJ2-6	CATSDLQTPSGANVLTF
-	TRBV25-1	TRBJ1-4	CASSWTSHSNEKLFF
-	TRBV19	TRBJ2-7	CASSELAGESYEQYF
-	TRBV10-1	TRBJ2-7	CASRTDPYYF
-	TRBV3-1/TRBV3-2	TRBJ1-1	CASSHYGQNTEAFF
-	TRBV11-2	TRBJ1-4	CASSQTGTNEKLFF
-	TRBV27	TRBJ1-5	CASSPIGQGSTQPQHF